The clone carrying this T cell receptor (beta chain) was seen many times. Germline V CDR1 and CDR2: MGHDK, SYGVNS. CDR3 length equals 18 residues. With 5 bases removed from V and 0 bases from J, the gap between germline ends came to 22 bases. The data were obtained in a study of T cell repertoires in cytomegalovirus infection. Each CDR3 protein is one row after TCRdb ran MiXCR on the reads. The sample yields roughly 180,000 distinct CDR3 sequences, roughly 27% seen once. Input material: PBMCs. The receptor comes from a human donor in good health (CMV status not recorded). Some clones in this sample may be carry-over from other donors' samples. V and J are TRBV25-1 and TRBJ2-5, with D possibly TRBD2 on 7 matching bases. The CDR3 DNA follows: TGTGCCAGCAGTCCAACTCCTTTCGGGGGGCCCTACCAAGAGACCCAGTACTTC. Encoded protein: CASSPTPFGGPYQETQYF.